Listed below are T cell receptor beta chains from one sample, sequenced in a study of control samples from healthy donors and cancer patients. The table came from immunoSEQ multiplex PCR; TCRdb's copy has only in-frame clones and leaves some out. The repertoire holds approximately 50,000 clones, with about 90% as singletons. The sample taken for sequencing was PBMCs. Every receptor here comes from a man between 60 and 70 years old with head and neck cancer. Each CDR3 is given with its conserved first and last residue. D genes are given only for firm matches. Where a row states a size, it is once, few, many or the class of an expanded clone; other rows omit it.

J,V,size,D,DNA,CDR3
TRBJ1-1,TRBV19,.,.,TGTGCCAGTAGTCATAACAGGGACACTGAAGCTTTCTTT,CASSHNRDTEAFF
TRBJ1-1,TRBV30,.,TRBD1,TGTGCCGGCCAAGGACAGGGGCTAGGCACTGAAGCTTTCTTT,CAGQGQGLGTEAFF
TRBJ1-2,TRBV6-5,.,.,TGTGCCAGCAGTTACAAAAAGGGAGATGGCTACACCTTC,CASSYKKGDGYTF
TRBJ1-1,TRBV12-3/TRBV12-4,.,.,TGTGCCAGCAGACTCCCGAACACTGAAGCTTTCTTT,CASRLPNTEAFF
TRBJ1-3,TRBV30,.,.,TGTGCCTGGAGTGCCGCCGGGACGTCCTACTCTGGAAACACCATATATTTT,CAWSAAGTSYSGNTIYF
TRBJ2-1,TRBV11-3,.,.,TGTGCCAGCAGCCCTGGGGGGTCCTACAATGAGCAGTTCTTC,CASSPGGSYNEQFF
TRBJ1-1,TRBV30,.,TRBD1,TGTGCCTGGGACAGGGGGAACACTGAAGCTTTCTTT,CAWDRGNTEAFF
TRBJ1-1,TRBV7-3,.,.,TGTGCCAGCAGCTTACATATGAACACTGAAGCTTTCTTT,CASSLHMNTEAFF
TRBJ1-1,TRBV6-2/TRBV6-3,few,.,TGTGCCAGCAGTTCCCAAAAAACCCGGAGGGACACTGAAGCTTTCTTT,CASSSQKTRRDTEAFF
TRBJ2-7,TRBV6-2/TRBV6-3,few,.,TGTGCCAGCAGCGATTCAGGGAGGAGCTCCTACGAGCAGTACTTC,CASSDSGRSSYEQYF
TRBJ2-7,TRBV4-1,.,.,TGCGCCAGCAGCCAAGCGGCCCGGATCACCTACGAGCAGTACTTC,CASSQAARITYEQYF
TRBJ1-5,TRBV4-3,.,.,TGCGCCAGCAGCCAAGCTCCTAGTTCACATCAGCCCCAGCATTTT,CASSQAPSSHQPQHF
TRBJ1-2,TRBV5-6,once,.,TGTGCCAGCAGCTTGGCAGGGAAGGGCTATGGCTACACCTTC,CASSLAGKGYGYTF
TRBJ2-7,TRBV5-1,.,TRBD1,TGCGCCAGCAGCCCCCGGGACAGGGTGGTAGGAAACTACGAGCAGTACTTC,CASSPRDRVVGNYEQYF
TRBJ2-5,TRBV6-6,.,.,TGTGCCAGCAGTAGCTCTTTACAGATACAAGAGACCCAGTACTTC,CASSSSLQIQETQYF
TRBJ2-6,TRBV5-1,.,.,TGCGCCAGCAGCTGGGGATCTGGGGCCAACGTCCTGACTTTC,CASSWGSGANVLTF
TRBJ2-1,TRBV30,.,.,TGTGCCTGGAGTTTGGGGGGTGGGCTCGGTGAGCAGTTCTTC,CAWSLGGGLGEQFF
TRBJ2-7,TRBV20-1,.,.,TGCAGCGCGGAGCAGATCTACGAGCAGTACTTC,CSAEQIYEQYF
TRBJ1-5,TRBV5-6,.,.,TGTGCCAGCAGCTTGAGAACCAGGGGCAATCAGCCCCAGCATTTT,CASSLRTRGNQPQHF
TRBJ2-3,TRBV4-2,.,TRBD2,TGTGCCAGCAGCCAAGACCCTAGCGGGAGACCGACAGATACGCAGTATTTT,CASSQDPSGRPTDTQYF
TRBJ2-1,TRBV7-2,.,.,TGTGCCAGCAGCCCACGAAGCGGGCCAGAGCAGTTCTTC,CASSPRSGPEQFF
TRBJ2-5,TRBV7-2,.,TRBD2,TGTGCCAGCAGCCGGGGACTAGCGGGGGGGCCGGCAGTCGAGACCCAGTACTTC,CASSRGLAGGPAVETQYF
TRBJ1-2,TRBV4-3,.,.,TGCGCCAGCAGCCAAGTTGAGGGCGCGTATGGCTACACCTTC,CASSQVEGAYGYTF
TRBJ2-5,TRBV7-2,.,.,TGTGCCAGCAGCTTAGTTGTGGGGGCTAGGGAGACCCAGTACTTC,CASSLVVGARETQYF
TRBJ1-1,TRBV4-3,.,TRBD1,TGCGCCAGCAGCCAATACGGGTTACAGGGGGGTTTGGGCACTGAAGCTTTCTTT,CASSQYGLQGGLGTEAFF
TRBJ2-7,TRBV4-2,.,.,TGTGCCAGCAGTCGAGCGGGACAGATGAACTACGAGCAGTACTTC,CASSRAGQMNYEQYF
TRBJ2-5,TRBV4-3,.,TRBD2,TGCGCCAGCAGCCAACAAGGGACTAGCGGGATACAAGAGACCCAGTACTTC,CASSQQGTSGIQETQYF
TRBJ2-2,TRBV27,.,.,TGTGCCAGCAGTCGAGGAGGGAGCGGGGAGCTGTTTTTT,CASSRGGSGELFF
TRBJ1-1,TRBV19,.,.,TGTGCCAGGGGAGCCTGGAACACTGAAGCTTTCTTT,CARGAWNTEAFF
TRBJ1-6,TRBV28,.,.,TGTGCCAGCACAGATTCAGGATGGGAGGGCATATGGTCACCCCTCCACTTT,CASTDSGWEGIWSPLHF
TRBJ2-5,TRBV19,.,TRBD1,TGTGCCAGTAGTCTAACGGCAGGGGGCCAAGAGACCCAGTACTTC,CASSLTAGGQETQYF
TRBJ2-7,TRBV7-2,.,.,TGTGCCAGCAGCCCACCATGGGCGGGGTCCTACGAGCAGTACTTC,CASSPPWAGSYEQYF
TRBJ1-6,TRBV30,.,.,TGTGCCTGGGGGATACAGTTCTCCTATAATTCACCCCTCCACTTT,CAWGIQFSYNSPLHF
TRBJ1-6,TRBV19,.,.,TGTGCCAGTAGACCCCAGGGTGGTGGTTCACCCCTCCACTTT,CASRPQGGGSPLHF
TRBJ2-1,TRBV7-6,once,TRBD1,TGTGCCAGCAGCTTATATCCAAAGGGACAGAACAGTTACAATGAGCAGTTCTTC,CASSLYPKGQNSYNEQFF
TRBJ2-3,TRBV9,once,.,TGTGCCAGCAGCGTCTCCCCTATTGCTAGCACAGATACGCAGTATTTT,CASSVSPIASTDTQYF
TRBJ1-4,TRBV6-2/TRBV6-3,.,.,TGTGCCAGCAGTTACTCGGTGGAAAAACTGTTTTTT,CASSYSVEKLFF
TRBJ2-3,TRBV5-1,.,TRBD2,TGCGCCAGCAGCTTGACTAGCGGAAGCACAGATACGCAGTATTTT,CASSLTSGSTDTQYF